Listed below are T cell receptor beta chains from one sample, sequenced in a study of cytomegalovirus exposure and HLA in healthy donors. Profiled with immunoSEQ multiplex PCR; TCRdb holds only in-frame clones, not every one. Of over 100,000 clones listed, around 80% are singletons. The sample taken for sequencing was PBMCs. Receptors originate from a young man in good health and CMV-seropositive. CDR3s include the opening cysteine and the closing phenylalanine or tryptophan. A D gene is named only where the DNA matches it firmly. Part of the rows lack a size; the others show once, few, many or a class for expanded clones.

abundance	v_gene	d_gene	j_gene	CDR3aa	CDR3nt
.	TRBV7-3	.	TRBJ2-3	CASSTYTDTQYF	TGTGCCAGCAGCACATACACAGATACGCAGTATTTT
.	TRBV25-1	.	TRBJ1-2	CASSGGGRVYGYTF	TGTGCCAGCAGTGGTGGAGGGCGAGTCTATGGCTACACCTTC
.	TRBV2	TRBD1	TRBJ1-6	CASGDRESSPLHF	TGTGCCAGCGGGGACAGGGAAAGTTCACCCCTCCACTTT
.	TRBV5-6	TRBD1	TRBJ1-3	CASSWDRGTIYF	TGTGCCAGCAGCTGGGACAGGGGTACCATATATTTT
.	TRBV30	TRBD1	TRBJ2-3	CAWEFLPGGETDTQYF	TGTGCCTGGGAGTTCCTTCCAGGGGGCGAAACAGATACGCAGTATTTT
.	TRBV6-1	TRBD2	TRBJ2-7	CASRGTSGGGEQYF	TGTGCCAGCAGGGGGACTAGCGGGGGTGGCGAGCAGTACTTC
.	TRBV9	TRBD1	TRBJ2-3	CASSVYTGAADTQYF	TGTGCCAGCAGCGTTTACACAGGGGCTGCAGATACGCAGTATTTT
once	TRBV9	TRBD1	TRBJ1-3	CASSVTGERGNTIYF	TGTGCCAGCAGCGTGACAGGGGAAAGAGGAAACACCATATATTTT
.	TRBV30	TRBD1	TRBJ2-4	CAWSRSSLGQALLAKNIQYF	TGTGCCTGGAGTCGCTCCTCTTTGGGACAGGCCCTTTTAGCCAAAAACATTCAGTACTTC
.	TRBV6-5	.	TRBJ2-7	CASSYGAESYEQYF	TGTGCCAGCAGTTACGGGGCAGAGTCCTACGAGCAGTACTTC
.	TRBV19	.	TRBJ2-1	CASRIQSSYNEQFF	TGTGCCAGTAGAATACAGTCCTCCTACAATGAGCAGTTCTTC
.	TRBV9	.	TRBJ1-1	CASSVSGDPHSTEAFF	TGTGCCAGCAGCGTATCAGGGGACCCACATAGCACTGAAGCTTTCTTT
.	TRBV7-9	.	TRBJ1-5	CASSLSGRGHNQPQHF	TGTGCCAGCAGCTTAAGTGGCAGGGGACACAATCAGCCCCAGCATTTT
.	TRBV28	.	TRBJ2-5	CASSRAGGQETQYF	TGTGCCAGCAGTAGAGCAGGTGGACAAGAGACCCAGTACTTC
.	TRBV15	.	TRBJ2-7	CATSRDRVSGSYEQYF	TGTGCCACCAGCAGAGATCGGGTATCGGGCTCCTACGAGCAGTACTTC
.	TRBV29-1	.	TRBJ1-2	CSVETRSYGYTF	TGCAGCGTTGAAACCAGATCCTATGGCTACACCTTC
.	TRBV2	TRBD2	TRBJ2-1	CASSARTSGYNEQFF	TGTGCCAGCAGTGCCCGGACTAGCGGTTACAATGAGCAGTTCTTC
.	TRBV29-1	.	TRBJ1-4	CSVEDPGNEKLFF	TGCAGCGTTGAGGATCCAGGGAATGAAAAACTGTTTTTT
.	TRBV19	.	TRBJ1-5	CASSIGQSNQPQHF	TGTGCCAGTAGTATAGGGCAGAGCAATCAGCCCCAGCATTTT
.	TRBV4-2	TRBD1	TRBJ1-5	CASSQDRDQPQHF	TGTGCCAGCAGCCAGGACAGGGATCAGCCCCAGCATTTT
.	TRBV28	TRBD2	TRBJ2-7	CASITPLLAGGREQYF	TGTGCCAGCATTACCCCCCTGCTAGCGGGGGGGCGAGAGCAGTACTTC
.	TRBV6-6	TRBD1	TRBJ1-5	CASSYSTGENQPQHF	TGTGCCAGCAGTTACTCGACAGGGGAGAATCAGCCCCAGCATTTT
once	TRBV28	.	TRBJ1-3	CASSGGTAGITIYF	TGTGCCAGCAGTGGGGGGACCGCGGGGATCACCATATATTTT
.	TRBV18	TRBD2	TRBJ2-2	CASSPTIAGGHGELFF	TGTGCCAGCTCTCCCACCATCGCGGGGGGCCACGGGGAGCTGTTTTTT
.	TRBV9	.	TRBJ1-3	CASSGDRSSGNTIYF	TGTGCCAGCAGCGGAGACAGATCTTCTGGAAACACCATATATTTT
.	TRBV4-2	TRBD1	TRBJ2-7	CASSQAVGTGSSEQYF	TGTGCCAGCAGCCAAGCCGTCGGGACAGGGTCCTCCGAGCAGTACTTC
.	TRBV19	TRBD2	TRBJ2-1	CASSIASGSYNEQFF	TGTGCCAGTAGTATAGCTAGCGGCTCCTACAATGAGCAGTTCTTC
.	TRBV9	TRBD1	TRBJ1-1	CASSVTGTGDTEAFF	TGTGCCAGCAGCGTCACCGGGACAGGGGACACTGAAGCTTTCTTT
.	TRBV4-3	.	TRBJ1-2	CASSQDTGTGLGYTF	TGCGCCAGCAGCCAAGATACAGGGACCGGGCTAGGCTACACCTTC
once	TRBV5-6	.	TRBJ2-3	CASSWGVEDTQYF	TGTGCCAGCAGCTGGGGGGTGGAAGATACGCAGTATTTT
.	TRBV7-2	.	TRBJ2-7	CASSRQVGDEQYF	TGTGCCAGCAGCCGCCAGGTAGGGGACGAGCAGTACTTC
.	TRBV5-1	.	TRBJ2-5	CASSWGVSKETQYF	TGCGCCAGCAGCTGGGGGGTCTCGAAAGAGACCCAGTACTTC
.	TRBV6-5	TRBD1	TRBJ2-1	CASRSGTGNYNEQFF	TGTGCCAGCAGATCCGGGACAGGGAACTACAATGAGCAGTTCTTC
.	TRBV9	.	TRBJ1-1	CASSVEDSNTEAFF	TGTGCCAGCAGCGTAGAGGACAGTAACACTGAAGCTTTCTTT
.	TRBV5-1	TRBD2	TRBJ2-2	CASSLPRGGLTGELFF	TGCGCCAGCAGCTTACCGCGGGGGGGCCTCACCGGGGAGCTGTTTTTT
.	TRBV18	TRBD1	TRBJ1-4	CASSPFGTGEKLFF	TGTGCCAGCTCACCATTTGGGACAGGAGAAAAACTGTTTTTT
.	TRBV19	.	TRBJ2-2	CASSRSHRAAGELFF	TGTGCCAGTAGTAGATCCCACAGGGCCGCCGGGGAGCTGTTTTTT
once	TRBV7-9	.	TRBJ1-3	CASSLVSGLSTIYF	TGTGCCAGCAGCTTAGTTTCTGGTTTGAGCACCATATATTTT
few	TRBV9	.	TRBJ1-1	CASSPGGGVNTEAFF	TGTGCCAGCAGCCCGGGTGGGGGGGTTAACACTGAAGCTTTCTTT
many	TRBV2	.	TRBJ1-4	CASSELGAGVTNEKLFF	TGTGCCAGCAGTGAACTTGGGGCAGGGGTTACTAATGAAAAACTGTTTTTT
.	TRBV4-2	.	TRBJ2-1	CASSQVLEGTGGDEQFF	TGTGCCAGCAGCCAAGTACTTGAAGGGACTGGAGGGGATGAGCAGTTCTTC
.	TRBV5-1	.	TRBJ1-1	CASSSDRPNTEAFF	TGCGCCAGCAGCTCGGACAGACCGAACACTGAAGCTTTCTTT
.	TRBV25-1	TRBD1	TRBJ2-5	CASSEFYGQGGETQYF	TGTGCCAGCAGTGAATTTTACGGACAGGGCGGAGAGACCCAGTACTTC
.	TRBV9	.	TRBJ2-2	CASSVTAAPANTGELFF	TGTGCCAGCAGCGTAACAGCAGCCCCTGCGAACACCGGGGAGCTGTTTTTT
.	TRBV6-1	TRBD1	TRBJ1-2	CASRAGTGGGYGYPF	TGTGCCAGCAGGGCCGGGACAGGGGGCGGCTATGGCTACCCCTTC
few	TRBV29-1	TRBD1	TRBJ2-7	CSVIGTDRGLYEQYF	TGCAGCGTAATTGGCACGGACAGGGGGCTCTACGAGCAGTACTTC
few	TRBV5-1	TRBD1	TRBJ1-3	CASSSYDRGRNTIYF	TGCGCCAGCAGCTCATACGACAGGGGACGAAACACCATATATTTT
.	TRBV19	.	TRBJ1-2	CATQDPSGAHAANYGYTF	TGTGCCACTCAAGACCCCTCAGGGGCACATGCAGCTAACTATGGCTACACCTTC